This TCR beta chain appears in the sequencing data of a study of blood T cell repertoires in COVID-19. At the level of the study: Sites across the United States, Italy and Spain contributed samples from acute and convalescent COVID-19. T cells, B-cell-depleted T cells, or PBMCs supplied cDNA or gDNA.

The count of this clone is one. Per the original data handling: Nucleated cell number was recorded as an estimate derived from reference gene primer amplification. Clones were read by immunoSEQ multiplex PCR, and TCRdb kept only the in-frame ones, dropping some. That table is the source of V, J and clone size, and D and trimming were worked out from the DNA. The profile shows around 250,000 clones, 65% to 90% of them singletons. This receptor was identified in a man aged 18-30 years who had recovered from COVID-19. Sequencing used PBMCs or T cells enriched from blood (not recorded which).

In nucleotides, the CDR3 is TGTGCCAGCAGTATCCCCGACAGGGCTGAAAAACTGTTTTTT. Translating gives CASSIPDRAEKLFF. The chain employs TRBV28 and TRBJ1-4; TRBD1 matches 7 bases. There are 14 residues in the CDR3. V shed 5 bases and J 7 bases; nucleotides not matched to a gene: 7. Germline V gene sequence: CDR1 MDHEN, CDR2 SYDVKM.